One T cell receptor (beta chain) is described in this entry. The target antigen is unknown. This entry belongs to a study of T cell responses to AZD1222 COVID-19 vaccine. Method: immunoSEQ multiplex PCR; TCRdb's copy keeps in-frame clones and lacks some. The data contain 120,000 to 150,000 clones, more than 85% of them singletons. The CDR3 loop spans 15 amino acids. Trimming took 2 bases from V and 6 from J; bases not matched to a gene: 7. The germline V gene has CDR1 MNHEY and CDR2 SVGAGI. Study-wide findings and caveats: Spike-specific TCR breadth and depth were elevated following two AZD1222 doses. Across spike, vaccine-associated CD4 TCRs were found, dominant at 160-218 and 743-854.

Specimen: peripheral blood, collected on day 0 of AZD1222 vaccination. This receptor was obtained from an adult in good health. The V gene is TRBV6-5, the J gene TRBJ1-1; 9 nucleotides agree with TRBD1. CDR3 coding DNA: TGTGCCAGCAGTTACCCGGGACAGGGTATTTCTGAAGCTTTCTTT. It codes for CASSYPGQGISEAFF.